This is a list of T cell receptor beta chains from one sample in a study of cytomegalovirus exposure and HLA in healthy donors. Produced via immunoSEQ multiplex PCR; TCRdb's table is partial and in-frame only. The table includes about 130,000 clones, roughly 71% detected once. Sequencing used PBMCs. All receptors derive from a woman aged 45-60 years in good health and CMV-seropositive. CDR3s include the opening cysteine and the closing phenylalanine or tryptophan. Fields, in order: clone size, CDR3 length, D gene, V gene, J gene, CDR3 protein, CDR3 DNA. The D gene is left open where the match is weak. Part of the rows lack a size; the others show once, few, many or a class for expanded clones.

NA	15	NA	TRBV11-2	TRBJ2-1	CASSLRGSSAMTQFF	TGTGCCAGCAGCTTAAGAGGGTCATCCGCGATGACCCAGTTCTTC
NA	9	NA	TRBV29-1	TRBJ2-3	CSRTDTQYF	TGCAGTCGTACAGATACGCAGTATTTT
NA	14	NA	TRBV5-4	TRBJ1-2	CASSLVGGRSGYTF	TGTGCCAGCAGCTTGGTGGGAGGGAGGAGTGGCTACACCTTC
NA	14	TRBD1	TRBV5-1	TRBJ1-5	CASSSGQGDQPQHF	TGCGCCAGCAGCTCAGGACAGGGGGATCAGCCCCAGCATTTT
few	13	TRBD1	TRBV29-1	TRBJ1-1	CSVDQGANTEAFF	TGCAGCGTAGACCAGGGGGCGAACACTGAAGCTTTCTTT
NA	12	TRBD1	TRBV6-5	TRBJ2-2	CASSYDRVELFF	TGTGCCAGCAGTTACGACAGGGTGGAGCTGTTTTTT
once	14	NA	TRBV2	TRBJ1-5	CASSEGGFDQPQHF	TGTGCCAGCAGTGAAGGAGGGTTTGATCAGCCCCAGCATTTT
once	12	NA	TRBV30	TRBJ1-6	CAWNGGDSPLHF	TGTGCCTGGAATGGGGGGGACTCACCCCTCCACTTT
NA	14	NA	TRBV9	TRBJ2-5	CASSVAPRGETQYF	TGTGCCAGCAGCGTAGCCCCTCGCGGAGAGACCCAGTACTTC
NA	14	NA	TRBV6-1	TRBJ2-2	CASSVEVGRGELFF	TGTGCCAGCAGTGTCGAAGTTGGCAGGGGGGAGCTGTTTTTT
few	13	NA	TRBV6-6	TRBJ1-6	CASSTGGNSPLHF	TGTGCCAGCAGTACGGGGGGAAATTCACCCCTCCACTTT
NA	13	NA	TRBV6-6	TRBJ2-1	CASTAGYNNEQFF	TGTGCCAGCACCGCAGGATATAACAATGAGCAGTTCTTC
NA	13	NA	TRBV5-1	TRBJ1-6	CASSLGAPSPLHF	TGCGCCAGCAGCTTGGGGGCCCCCTCACCCCTCCACTTT
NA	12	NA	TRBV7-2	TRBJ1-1	CASSPSRGVAFF	TGTGCCAGCAGCCCCAGCCGGGGGGTGGCTTTCTTT
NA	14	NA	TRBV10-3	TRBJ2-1	CAIREGAGDNEQFF	TGTGCCATCAGGGAGGGGGCGGGGGACAATGAGCAGTTCTTC
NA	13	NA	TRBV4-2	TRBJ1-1	CASSPGGVAEAFF	TGTGCCAGCAGTCCGGGGGGGGTAGCTGAAGCTTTCTTT
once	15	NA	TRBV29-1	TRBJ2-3	CSVVHLVGGTYTQYF	TGCAGCGTTGTACACCTAGTAGGTGGCACATATACGCAGTATTTT
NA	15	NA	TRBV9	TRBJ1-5	CASSVDIGSNQPQHF	TGTGCCAGCAGCGTAGATATCGGGAGCAATCAGCCCCAGCATTTT
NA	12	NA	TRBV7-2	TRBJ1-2	CASSFLRDGYTF	TGTGCCAGCAGCTTTCTCAGGGATGGCTACACCTTC
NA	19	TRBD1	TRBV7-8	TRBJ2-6	CASSFVGSRGLSGANVLTF	TGTGCCAGCAGCTTTGTTGGGTCCAGGGGGCTGTCTGGGGCCAACGTCCTGACTTTC
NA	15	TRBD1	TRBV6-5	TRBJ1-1	CASSYGGQMNTEAFF	TGTGCCAGCAGTTACGGGGGACAGATGAACACTGAAGCTTTCTTT
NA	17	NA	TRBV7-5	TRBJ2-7	CVRSARRRGLSSYEQYF	TGTGTCAGAAGCGCCCGCCGCCGGGGTCTAAGCTCCTACGAGCAGTACTTC
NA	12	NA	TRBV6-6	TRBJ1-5	CASTEGNQPQHF	TGTGCCAGCACGGAGGGCAATCAGCCCCAGCATTTT
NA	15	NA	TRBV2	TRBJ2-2	CASSPRATNTGELFF	TGTGCCAGCAGTCCCAGGGCTACCAACACCGGGGAGCTGTTTTTT
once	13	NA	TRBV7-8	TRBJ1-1	CASSLPPGSEAFF	TGTGCCAGCAGCTTACCCCCGGGATCCGAAGCTTTCTTT
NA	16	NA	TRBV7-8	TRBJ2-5	CASSPLLRGNKETQYF	TGTGCCAGCAGCCCACTCCTACGCGGGAACAAAGAGACCCAGTACTTC
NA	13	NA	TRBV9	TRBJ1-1	CASSRDSVTEAFF	TGTGCCAGCAGCCGCGACAGCGTTACTGAAGCTTTCTTT
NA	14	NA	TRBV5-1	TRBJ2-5	CASSLGQLEETQYF	TGCGCCAGCAGCTTGGGACAGCTCGAAGAGACCCAGTACTTC
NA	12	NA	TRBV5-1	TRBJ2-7	CASGPTSFEQYF	TGCGCCAGCGGACCTACTAGTTTCGAGCAGTACTTC
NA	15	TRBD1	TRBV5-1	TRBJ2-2	CASSSDRVGTGELFF	TGCGCCAGCAGCTCCGACAGGGTTGGAACCGGGGAGCTGTTTTTT
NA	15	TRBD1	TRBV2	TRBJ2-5	CASTGRTGGGETQYF	TGTGCCAGCACCGGCCGGACAGGGGGCGGGGAGACCCAGTACTTC
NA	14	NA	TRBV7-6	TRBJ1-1	CASSPATEDTEAFF	TGTGCCAGCAGCCCCGCGACAGAGGACACTGAAGCTTTCTTT
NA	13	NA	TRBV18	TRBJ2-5	CASSPTRQETQYF	TGTGCCAGCTCACCAACTCGACAAGAGACCCAGTACTTC
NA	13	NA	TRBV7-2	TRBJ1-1	CASSVALSTEAFF	TGTGCCAGCAGCGTGGCTTTAAGCACTGAAGCTTTCTTT
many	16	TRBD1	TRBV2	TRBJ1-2	CASSSWGQGWDNGYTF	TGTGCCAGCAGTAGCTGGGGACAGGGATGGGATAATGGCTACACCTTC
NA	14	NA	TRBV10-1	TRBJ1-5	CASSESVRNQPQHF	TGCGCCAGCAGTGAGTCCGTGCGAAATCAGCCCCAGCATTTT
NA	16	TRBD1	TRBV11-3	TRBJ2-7	CASSLSGQGAYIEQYF	TGTGCCAGCAGCTTAAGCGGACAGGGGGCGTATATCGAGCAGTACTTC
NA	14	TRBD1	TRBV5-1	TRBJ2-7	CASSGSGQGYEQYF	TGCGCCAGCAGCGGCTCGGGACAGGGGTACGAGCAGTACTTC
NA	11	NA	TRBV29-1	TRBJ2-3	CTSDITDTQYF	TGCACCAGTGATATCACAGATACGCAGTATTTT
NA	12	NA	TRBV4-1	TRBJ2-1	CASSRGRNEQFF	TGCGCCAGCAGCCGAGGGAGAAATGAGCAGTTCTTC
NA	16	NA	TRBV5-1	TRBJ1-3	CASSLAGGAYGNTIYF	TGCGCCAGCAGCTTGGCCGGGGGGGCCTACGGAAACACCATATATTTT
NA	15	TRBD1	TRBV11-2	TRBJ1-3	CASSLDNRGGNTIYF	TGTGCCAGCAGCTTAGACAACAGGGGTGGAAACACCATATATTTT
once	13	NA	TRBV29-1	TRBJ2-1	CSVEGRGIDEQFF	TGCAGCGTTGAAGGGAGAGGGATCGATGAGCAGTTCTTC
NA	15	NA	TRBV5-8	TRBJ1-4	CASSIRRRFNEKLFF	TGTGCCAGCAGCATTCGGCGGCGGTTTAATGAAAAACTGTTTTTT
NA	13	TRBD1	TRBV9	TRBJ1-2	CASTEGATYGYTF	TGTGCCAGCACTGAGGGGGCCACCTATGGCTACACCTTC
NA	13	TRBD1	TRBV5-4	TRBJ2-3	CASSSQGLDTQYF	TGTGCCAGCAGCTCACAGGGGTTAGATACGCAGTATTTT
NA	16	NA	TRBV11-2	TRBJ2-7	CASSLTGDAGPYEQYF	TGTGCCAGCAGCTTAACGGGGGACGCCGGCCCCTACGAGCAGTACTTC
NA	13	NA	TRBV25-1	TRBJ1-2	CASRATNHYGYTF	TGTGCCAGCAGGGCGACAAACCACTATGGCTACACCTTC
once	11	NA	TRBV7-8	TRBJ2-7	CASSREGEQYF	TGTGCCAGCAGCCGCGAGGGCGAGCAGTACTTC
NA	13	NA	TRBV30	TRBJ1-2	CAWSPQGVYGYTF	TGTGCCTGGTCCCCACAGGGTGTCTATGGCTACACCTTC